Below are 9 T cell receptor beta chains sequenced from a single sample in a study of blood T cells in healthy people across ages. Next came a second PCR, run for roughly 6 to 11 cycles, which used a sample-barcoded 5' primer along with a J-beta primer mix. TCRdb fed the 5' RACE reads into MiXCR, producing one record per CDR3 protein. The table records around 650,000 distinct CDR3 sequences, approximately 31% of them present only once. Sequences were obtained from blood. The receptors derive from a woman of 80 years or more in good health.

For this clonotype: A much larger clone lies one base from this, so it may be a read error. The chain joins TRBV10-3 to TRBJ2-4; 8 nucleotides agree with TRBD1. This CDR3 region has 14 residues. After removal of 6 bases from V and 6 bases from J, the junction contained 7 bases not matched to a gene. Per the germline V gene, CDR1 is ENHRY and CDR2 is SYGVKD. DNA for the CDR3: TGTGCCATCAGGGAACGGCAGGGGGCAAACATTCAGTACTTC. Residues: CAIRERQGANIQYF.

The CDR3 DNA reads TGCAGTGCTGAGGGGACAGGGGTGCTACGTAACTATGGCTACACCTTC. It encodes CSAEGTGVLRNYGYTF. J is TRBJ1-2 and V is TRBV20-1, with 10 bases identical to TRBD1. V trimming: 5 bases; J trimming: 1 base; junction bases outside the gene matches: 10. The CDR3 consists of 16 residues. Germline values: CDR1 DFQATT, CDR2 SNEGSKA (reference sequence).

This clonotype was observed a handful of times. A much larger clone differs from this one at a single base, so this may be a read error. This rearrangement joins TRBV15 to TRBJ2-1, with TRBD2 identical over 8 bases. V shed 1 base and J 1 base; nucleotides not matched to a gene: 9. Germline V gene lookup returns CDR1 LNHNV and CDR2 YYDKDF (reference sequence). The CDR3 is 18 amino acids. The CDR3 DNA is TGTGCCACCAGCAGAGGCCTCACTAGCGGCCGATCCTACAATGAGCAGTTCTTC. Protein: CATSRGLTSGRSYNEQFF.

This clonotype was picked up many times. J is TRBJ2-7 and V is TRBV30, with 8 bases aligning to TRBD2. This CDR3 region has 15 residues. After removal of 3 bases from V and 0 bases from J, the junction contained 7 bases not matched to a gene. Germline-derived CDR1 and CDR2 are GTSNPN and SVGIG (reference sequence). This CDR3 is CAWSPGLARSYEQYF. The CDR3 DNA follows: TGTGCCTGGAGCCCCGGACTAGCCCGCTCCTACGAGCAGTACTTC.

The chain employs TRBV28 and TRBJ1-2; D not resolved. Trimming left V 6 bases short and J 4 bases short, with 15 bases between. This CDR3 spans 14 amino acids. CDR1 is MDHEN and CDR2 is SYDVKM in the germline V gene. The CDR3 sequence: CASSLDRTFYGYTF. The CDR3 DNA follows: TGTGCCAGCAGCTTAGATAGGACCTTCTATGGCTACACCTTC.

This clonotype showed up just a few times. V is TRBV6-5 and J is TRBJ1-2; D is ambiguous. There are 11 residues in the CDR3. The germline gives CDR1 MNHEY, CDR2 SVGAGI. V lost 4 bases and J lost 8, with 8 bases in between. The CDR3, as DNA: TGTGCCAGCAGTTCTGGTTTCGGCTACACCTTC. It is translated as CASSSGFGYTF.

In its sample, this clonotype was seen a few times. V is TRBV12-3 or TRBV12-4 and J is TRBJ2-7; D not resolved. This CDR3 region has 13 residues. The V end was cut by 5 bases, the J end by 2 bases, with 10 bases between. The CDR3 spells CASSPRFPYEQYF. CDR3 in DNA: TGTGCCAGCAGTCCCCGATTCCCCTACGAGCAGTACTTC.

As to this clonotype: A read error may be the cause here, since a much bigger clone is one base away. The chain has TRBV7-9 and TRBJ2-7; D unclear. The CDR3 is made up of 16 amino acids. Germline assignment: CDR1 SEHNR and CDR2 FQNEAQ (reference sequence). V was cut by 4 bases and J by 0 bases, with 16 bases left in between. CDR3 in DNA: TGTGCCAGCAGCTCCCCTTTGATAGGCAGCTCCTACGAGCAGTACTTC. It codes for CASSSPLIGSSYEQYF.

The chain's CDR3 is CASSLAHGALYGYTF. The CDR3 coding sequence is TGTGCCAGCAGCTTAGCGCACGGGGCTCTCTATGGCTACACCTTC. This sequence joins TRBV7-2 and TRBJ1-2; D possibly corresponds to TRBD1 (5 bases). This CDR3 region has 15 residues. Germline V gene data show CDR1 as SGHTA and CDR2 as FQGNSA. V gave up 0 bases and J gave up 4 bases, with 12 bases separating them.